This TCR beta chain came from a study of T cell changes during pregnancy in multiple sclerosis. This clone was seen a single time. Other nucleotide sequences from this sample produce the same CDR3. This CDR3 contains 13 residues. Germline V CDR1 and CDR2: SGHRS, YFSETQ. V was trimmed by 0 bases and J by 5 bases, leaving 8 bases between them. Only in-frame clones appear in the TCRdb table, and some are missing; sequencing was by immunoSEQ multiplex PCR. The repertoire consists of fewer than 50,000 clones, with about 90% occurring once and the leading ten covering about a tenth. Sample: CD8+ T cells from peripheral blood mononuclear cells, taken after pregnancy. The TCR was taken from a female donor with multiple sclerosis, enrolled in a pregnancy study. The chain uses TRBV5-1 and TRBJ2-5, with a weak D call TRBD2 (6 bases). CDR3 amino acids: CASSLGRGETQYF. The CDR3 region has the DNA TGCGCCAGCAGCTTGGGGCGGGGTGAGACCCAGTACTTC.